This entry concerns a single TCR beta chain. The target antigen is unknown. V was cut by 3 bases and J by 2 bases, with 20 bases left in between. Germline loops: CDR1 MDHEN, CDR2 SYDVKM. The length of the CDR3 is 18 residues. The time point was: pre-sensitization, week 0. Treatment defined: therapeutic diphenylcyclopropenone sensitization with weekly scalp DPC. Sequencing started from total RNA isolated from unfractionated whole blood. Staff drew blood before applying each patch test. This entry belongs to a study of human T cells and chemical hapten exposure. Overall study context: Small pooled library volume differences chiefly drove per-sample TCR yield variation.

MiXCR, run by TCRdb on the RACE reads, gives a single entry per CDR3 protein. In the table there are tens of thousands of distinct CDR3 sequences, 8.5% to 10% of which are singletons. Study-level results: In comparison with controls, expanded TCRs gave rise to a significantly larger number of large CDR3 similarity clusters.

Sequencing was performed on whole blood, taken in connection with sensitization to the hapten diphenylcyclopropenone (DPC). The sequence came from a woman aged 30 to 39 with alopecia areata. Some clones in this sample may be carry-over from other donors' samples. The rearrangement links TRBV28 to TRBJ1-5, with D hard to call. CDR3 in DNA: TGTGCCAGCAGTTTCCCAGAGATCAATTCTTACGGCAATCAGCCCCAGCATTTT. Amino acids: CASSFPEINSYGNQPQHF.